This passage covers 8 T cell receptor beta chains from one sample sequenced in a study of CXCR3-negative and CXCR3-positive naive CD8 T cells. The antigens of these receptors remain unknown. General study points: CXCR3-positive naive cells had more hydrophobic TRB CDR3s than CXCR3-negative naive cells.

The authors made the TRB cDNA libraries by 5' RACE using UMI labels. TCRdb reprocessed the 5' RACE reads and reports one entry per CDR3 protein, with no DNA. The record lists approximately 90,000 distinct CDR3 sequences, of which the ten most abundant hold over 0.4%. Sequenced material: naive CXCR3+ CD8+ T cells from blood. Subset indicated: CD45RO-CCR7+CD27+CD95- naive CD8+ T cells expressing CXCR3 (TNR3+). The receptors here all came from a human donor in good health. Some clones in this sample may be carry-over from other donors' samples.

CDR3 sequence: CASSQYGGPEDGGYTF. The chain is built from TRBV7-2 and TRBJ1-2; TCRdb's D call of TRBD1 is untestable without DNA. In germline, CDR1 is SGHTA, CDR2 FQGNSA. This CDR3 region has 16 residues.

The chain carries TRBV28 and TRBJ2-7; TCRdb proposes TRBD2, but this gene call is untestable without DNA. Germline V gene data show CDR1 as MDHEN and CDR2 as SYDVKM. This CDR3 spans 15 amino acids. The CDR3 reads CASSPSGTSRYEQYF.

The CDR3 reads CASSLGTGGDQPQHF. The chain uses TRBV7-6 and TRBJ1-5. The CDR3 is 15 residues long. Per the germline V gene, CDR1 is SGHVS and CDR2 is FNYEAQ.

The genes are TRBV11-2 and TRBJ2-3; TCRdb calls TRBD2, which cannot be checked without DNA. Per the germline V gene, CDR1 is SGHAT and CDR2 is FQNNGV. There are 15 residues in the CDR3. CDR3 amino acids: CASSPGVGLMDTQYF.

This sequence joins TRBV28 and TRBJ2-2. The length of the CDR3 is 15 residues. Per the germline V gene, CDR1 is MDHEN and CDR2 is SYDVKM. This CDR3 is CASVREVDDPGELFF.

This chain links TRBV5-1 with TRBJ2-5; the D call from TCRdb, TRBD1, cannot be confirmed without DNA. The CDR3 has 15 residues. Germline loops: CDR1 SGHRS, CDR2 YFSETQ. Here the CDR3 reads CASSLDRDRKETQYF.

J is TRBJ2-1 and V is TRBV28. CDR1 MDHEN and CDR2 SYDVKM come from the germline V gene. The length of the CDR3 is 11 residues. CDR3 sequence: CASNLYNEQFF.

The chain joins TRBV11-2 to TRBJ2-2; TCRdb names TRBD2, which stays unverified in the absence of DNA. CDR1 is SGHAT and CDR2 is FQNNGV in the germline V gene. This CDR3 spans 17 amino acids. The CDR3 sequence: CASTTNGLAGGSGELFF.